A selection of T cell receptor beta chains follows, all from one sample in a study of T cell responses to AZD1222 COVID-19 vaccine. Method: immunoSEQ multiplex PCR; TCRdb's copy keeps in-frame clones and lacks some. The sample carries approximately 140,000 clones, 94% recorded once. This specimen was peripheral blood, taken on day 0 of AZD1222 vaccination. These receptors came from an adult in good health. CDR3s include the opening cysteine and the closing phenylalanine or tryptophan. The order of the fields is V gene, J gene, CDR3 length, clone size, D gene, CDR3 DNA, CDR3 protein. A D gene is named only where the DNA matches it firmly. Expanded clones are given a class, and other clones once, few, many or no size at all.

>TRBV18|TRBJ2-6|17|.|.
TGTGCCAGCTCACCGTTCATGGGACACTCCGGGGCCAACGTCCTGACTTTC
CASSPFMGHSGANVLTF
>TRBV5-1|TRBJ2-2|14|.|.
TGCGCCAGCAGCCTTGGACTGAACACCGGGGAGCTGTTTTTT
CASSLGLNTGELFF
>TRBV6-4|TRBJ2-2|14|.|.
TGTGCCAGCAAAGAACTAGCTAACACCGGGGAGCTGTTTTTT
CASKELANTGELFF
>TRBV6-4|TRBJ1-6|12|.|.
TGTGCCAGCAGAAGTCTGAATTCACCCCTCCACTTT
CASRSLNSPLHF
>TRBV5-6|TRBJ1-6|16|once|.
TGTGCCAGCAGCCATACTTCGGGCTCGTTTAATTCACCCCTCCACTTT
CASSHTSGSFNSPLHF
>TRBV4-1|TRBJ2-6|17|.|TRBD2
TGCGCCAGCTTAAGTAGCGGGGGGGCGCAGGGGGCCAACGTCCTGACTTTC
CASLSSGGAQGANVLTF
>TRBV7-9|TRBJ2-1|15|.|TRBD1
TGTGCCAGCAGCTTCCGGGACAGGGGTTTGGGGGAGCAGTTCTTC
CASSFRDRGLGEQFF
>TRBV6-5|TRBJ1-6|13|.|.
TGTGCCAGCAGTTACTCCTATAATTCACCCCTCCACTTT
CASSYSYNSPLHF
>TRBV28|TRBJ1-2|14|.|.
TGTGCCAGCAGTTTATACACAGGGATATATGGCTACACCTTC
CASSLYTGIYGYTF
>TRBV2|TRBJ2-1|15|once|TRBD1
TGTGCCAGCAGGCAACCGGGACAGGGTAGGGGTGAGCAGTTCTTC
CASRQPGQGRGEQFF
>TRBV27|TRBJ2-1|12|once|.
TGTGCCAGCACCTCCCTAACAAGCCAGCAGTTCTTC
CASTSLTSQQFF
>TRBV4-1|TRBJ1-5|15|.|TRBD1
TGCGCCAGCAGCCAGTTATTCAGGGGGCCTCAGCCCCAGCATTTT
CASSQLFRGPQPQHF
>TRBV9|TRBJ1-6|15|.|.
TGTGCCAGCAGCCCCGGCCGATCAACGAATTCACCCCTCCACTTT
CASSPGRSTNSPLHF
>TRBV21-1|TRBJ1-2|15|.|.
TGTGCCAGCATCCCAGCCCCCCAGGGGTTCTATGGCTACACCTTC
CASIPAPQGFYGYTF
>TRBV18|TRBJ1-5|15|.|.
TGTGCCAGCTCACCACCGGGGGGCAGGGGTCAGCCCCAGCATTTT
CASSPPGGRGQPQHF
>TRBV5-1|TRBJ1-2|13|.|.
TGCGCCAGCAGCTCACAGGGTAGTTATGGCTACACCTTC
CASSSQGSYGYTF
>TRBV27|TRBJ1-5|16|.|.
TGTGCCAGCAGTTTATTCGGGGGGCTCAGCAATCAGCCCCAGCATTTT
CASSLFGGLSNQPQHF
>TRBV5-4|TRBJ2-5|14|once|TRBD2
TGTGCCAGCAGCTCGCGGACTAGAAGAGAGACCCAGTACTTC
CASSSRTRRETQYF
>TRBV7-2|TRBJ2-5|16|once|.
TGTGCCAGCAGCCCGCCCTCATCCTCCCGAGGAGGGACCCAGTACTTC
CASSPPSSSRGGTQYF
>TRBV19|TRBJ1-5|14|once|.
TGTGCCAGTAGTACAGGGACGGGAAATCAGCCCCAGCATTTT
CASSTGTGNQPQHF
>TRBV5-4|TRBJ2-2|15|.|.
TGTGCCAGCAGCCGCGAGGGTCTGAACACCGGGGAGCTGTTTTTT
CASSREGLNTGELFF
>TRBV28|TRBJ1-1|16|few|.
TGTGCCAGCAGTTTGGGCGGGGACGGCTCTAGGACGAGTCCTTTCTTT
CASSLGGDGSRTSPFF
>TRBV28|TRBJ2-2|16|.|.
TGTGCCAGCAGTTTCGATAGGACAGCGAACACCGGGGAGCTGTTTTTT
CASSFDRTANTGELFF
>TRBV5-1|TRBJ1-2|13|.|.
TGCGCCAGCAGCTTGGAGGCAGGGCACGGCTACACCTTC
CASSLEAGHGYTF
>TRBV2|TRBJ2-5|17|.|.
TGTGCCAGCAGTGAAGGATTTTTGCGGCTTAATGAAGAGACCCAGTACTTC
CASSEGFLRLNEETQYF
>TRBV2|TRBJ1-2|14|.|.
TGTGCCAGCAGTGAGTCGGGGGGGATTGATGGCTACACCTTC
CASSESGGIDGYTF
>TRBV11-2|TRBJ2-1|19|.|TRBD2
TGTGCCAGCAGCCGTCGGGGACTAGCGTATCGGAGCTCCTACAATGAGCAGTTCTTC
CASSRRGLAYRSSYNEQFF
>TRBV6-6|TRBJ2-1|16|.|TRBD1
TGTGCCAGCAGATCTTCTGACAGGGGAAGCGAGGGGGAGCAGTTCTTC
CASRSSDRGSEGEQFF
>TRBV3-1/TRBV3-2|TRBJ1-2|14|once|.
TGTGCCAGCAGCCAAGACTACAGTGGCTTTGGCTACACCTTC
CASSQDYSGFGYTF
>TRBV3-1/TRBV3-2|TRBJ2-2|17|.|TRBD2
TGTGCCAGCAGCCAAGATAGCGGGGGGACTTTCGCCGGGGAGCTGTTTTTT
CASSQDSGGTFAGELFF
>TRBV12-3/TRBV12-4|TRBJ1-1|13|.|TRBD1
TGTGCCAGCAGGGACAGGGGGCAGGCTGAAGCTTTCTTT
CASRDRGQAEAFF
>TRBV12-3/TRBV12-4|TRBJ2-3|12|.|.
TGTGCCAGCAGTTTATACACAGATACGCAGTATTTT
CASSLYTDTQYF
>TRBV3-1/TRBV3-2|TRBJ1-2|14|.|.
TGTGCCAGCAGCTTCCCCCAGGGTATTGGAGGCTACACCTTC
CASSFPQGIGGYTF
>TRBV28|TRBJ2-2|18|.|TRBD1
TGTGCCAGCAGTTCCATCCCCGGGACAGGGTCGAACACCGGGGAGCTGTTTTTT
CASSSIPGTGSNTGELFF
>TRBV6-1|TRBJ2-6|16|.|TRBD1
TGTGCCAGCAGTGTGTCAGGGGGCTCTGGGGCCAACGTCCTGACTTTC
CASSVSGGSGANVLTF
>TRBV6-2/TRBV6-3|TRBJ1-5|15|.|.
TGTGCCAGCAGTCCCGTCTCCGGAGGTGCTCAGCCCCAGCATTTT
CASSPVSGGAQPQHF
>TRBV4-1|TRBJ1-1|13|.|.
TGCGCCAGCAGACAGGGTGAGGGGACTGAAGCTTTCTTT
CASRQGEGTEAFF
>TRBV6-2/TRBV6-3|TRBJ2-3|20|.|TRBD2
TGTGCCAGCAGTTACCTAGCCCTAGCGGAGAGAACCCCTAGCACAGATACGCAGTATTTT
CASSYLALAERTPSTDTQYF
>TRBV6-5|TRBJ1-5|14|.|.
TGTGCCAGCAGCTTCGACGGAAACAATCAGCCCCAGCATTTT
CASSFDGNNQPQHF
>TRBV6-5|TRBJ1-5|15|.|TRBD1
TGTGCCAGCAGAGCCGGGACAGGGGGCAATCAGCCCCAGCATTTT
CASRAGTGGNQPQHF
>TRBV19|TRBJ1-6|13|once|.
TGTGCCAGTCGCGGGGGGGAAAATTCACCCCTCCACTTT
CASRGGENSPLHF
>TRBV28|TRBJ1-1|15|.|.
TGTGCCAGCAGTACAACACCTCAGGGAAACACTGAAGCTTTCTTT
CASSTTPQGNTEAFF
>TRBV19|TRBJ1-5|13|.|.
TGTGCCAGCGAAGCACAGGGCGGCCAGCCCCAGCATTTT
CASEAQGGQPQHF
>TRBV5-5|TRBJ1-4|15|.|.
TGTGCCAGCAGCAGAGGACAGTCTTTTAATGAAAAACTGTTTTTT
CASSRGQSFNEKLFF
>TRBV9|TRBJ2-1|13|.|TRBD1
TGTGCCAGCAGCGACGGGACAGCCCGTGAGCAGTTCTTC
CASSDGTAREQFF
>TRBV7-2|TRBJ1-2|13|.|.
TGTGCCAGCAGATCTCAGTCGCGTTATGGCTACACCTTC
CASRSQSRYGYTF
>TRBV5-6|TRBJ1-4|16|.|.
TGTGCCAGCAGTCAACGACGGACCGCAACTAATGAAAAACTGTTTTTT
CASSQRRTATNEKLFF
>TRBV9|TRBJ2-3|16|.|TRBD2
TGTGCCAGCAGCGGAATAGCGGGAGTCGGGCCAGATACGCAGTATTTT
CASSGIAGVGPDTQYF
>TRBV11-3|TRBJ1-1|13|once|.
TGTGCCAGCAGCTTATTCCGGGACAATGAAGCTTTCTTT
CASSLFRDNEAFF
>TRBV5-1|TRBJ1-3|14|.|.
TGCGCCAGCAGCTCCGGACTCGCGGGAGACACCATATATTTT
CASSSGLAGDTIYF
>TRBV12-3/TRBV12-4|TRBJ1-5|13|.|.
TGTGCCAGCAGTTTTCCGGGAGATCAGCCCCAGCATTTT
CASSFPGDQPQHF
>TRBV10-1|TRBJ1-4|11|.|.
TGCGCCGGACCCTCCGGAGAAAAACTGTTTTTT
CAGPSGEKLFF
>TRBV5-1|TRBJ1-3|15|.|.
TGCGCCAGCAGCTTGGAGGTCAACTCTGGAAACACCATATATTTT
CASSLEVNSGNTIYF
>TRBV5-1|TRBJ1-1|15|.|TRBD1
TGCGCCAGCAGCTTGTTCCAGGGGGGGAACACTGAAGCTTTCTTT
CASSLFQGGNTEAFF
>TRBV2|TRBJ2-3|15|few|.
TGTGCCAGCAGCGTCACCAAAACCCGGATAGATACGCAGTATTTT
CASSVTKTRIDTQYF
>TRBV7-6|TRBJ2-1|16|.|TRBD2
TGTGCCAGCAGCTTGGAAGAGCGGGAGTTAAACAATGAGCAGTTCTTC
CASSLEERELNNEQFF
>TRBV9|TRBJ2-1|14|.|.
TGTGCCAGCAGCGTAGGATCCCTGGGTTTTGAGCAGTTCTTC
CASSVGSLGFEQFF
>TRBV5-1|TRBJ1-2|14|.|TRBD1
TGCGCCAGCAGCCAACACCCGACAGGGTATGGCTACACCTTC
CASSQHPTGYGYTF
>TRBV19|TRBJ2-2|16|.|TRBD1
TGTGCCAGTAATGACTCTAACAGGGGAAAGGCCGGGGAGCTGTTTTTT
CASNDSNRGKAGELFF
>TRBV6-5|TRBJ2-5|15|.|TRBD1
TGTGCCAGCAGTTACGGGGACAGGGGGCAAGAGACCCAGTACTTC
CASSYGDRGQETQYF